This T cell receptor (beta chain) came from a study of cytomegalovirus exposure and HLA in healthy donors. Between the trimmed V and J ends, which lost 0 bases and 0 bases, there was a span of 10 bases. The length of the CDR3 is 17 residues. Germline loops: CDR1 SGHRS, CDR2 YFSETQ. Findings and limits, study-wide: TCR beta V segments were, for the most part, productive about 87% or about 30% of the time in an earlier analysis. As a later analysis showed, a missense DCLRE1C variant was linked to trimming of TCR beta V- and J-genes. It was only CMV serostatus that was available as immune exposure information.

This clone was seen a handful of times. Its target is not known. The PCR was carried out with 60 Vbeta primers and 13 Jbeta primers. The protocol was immunoSEQ multiplex PCR, while the TCRdb copy is restricted to in-frame clones and leaves out a portion. The sample carries 150,000 to 200,000 clones, about four fifths recorded once. Every donor was a healthy person donating bone marrow. The chain is built from TRBV5-1 and TRBJ2-6, with no clear D. The TCR originated in a male donor in good health and CMV-seropositive. Sequencing was done on a sample of PBMCs. CDR3 in amino acids: CASSLAIAPSGANVLTF. Here the CDR3 DNA reads TGCGCCAGCAGCTTGGCGATCGCGCCCTCTGGGGCCAACGTCCTGACTTTC.